This T cell receptor beta chain was documented in a study of T cells after yellow fever vaccination. Overall study findings and caveats: Weaker in magnitude, the secondary response showed a faster peak on day 5 versus 15.

5'RACE template switching generated TCR cDNA, adding a universal primer site and UMIs. TCRdb processed the 5' RACE reads anew with MiXCR; each CDR3 protein has one entry. The sample records about 350,000 distinct CDR3 sequences, approximately 4% being singletons. From germline, CDR1 is MNHEY and CDR2 SMNVEV (reference sequence). The ends were cut back, 5 bases at V and 6 bases at J, with 17 bases in the middle. The CDR3 is 14 amino acids. This clonotype was picked up a small number of times. Its specificity is not known. The chain carries TRBV27 and TRBJ2-7, with D possibly matching TRBD2 (7 bases). The sample consisted of PBMCs, taken 5 days after the yellow fever booster vaccination. The source of this sequence is a young man who received the YFV17D yellow fever vaccine. The CDR3 region is CASSQLGGAVEQYF. CDR3 sequence (DNA): TGTGCCAGCAGTCAGTTAGGGGGGGCCGTCGAGCAGTACTTC.